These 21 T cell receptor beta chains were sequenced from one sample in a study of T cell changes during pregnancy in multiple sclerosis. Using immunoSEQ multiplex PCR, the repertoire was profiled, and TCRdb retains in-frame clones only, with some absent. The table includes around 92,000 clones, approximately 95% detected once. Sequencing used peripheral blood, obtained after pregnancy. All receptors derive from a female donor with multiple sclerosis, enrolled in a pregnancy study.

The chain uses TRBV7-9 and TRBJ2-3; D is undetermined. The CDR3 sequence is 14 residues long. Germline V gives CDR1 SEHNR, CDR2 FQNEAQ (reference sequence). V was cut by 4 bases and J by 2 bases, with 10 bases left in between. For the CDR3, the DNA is TGTGCCAGCAGCTCAACTGAGGACACAGATACGCAGTATTTT. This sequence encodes CASSSTEDTDTQYF.

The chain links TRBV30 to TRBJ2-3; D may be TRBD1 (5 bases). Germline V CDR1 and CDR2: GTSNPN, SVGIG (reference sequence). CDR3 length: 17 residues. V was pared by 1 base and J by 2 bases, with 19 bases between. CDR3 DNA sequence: TGTGCCTGGAGTGCTTGGGGAACATCCAGGGCCACAGATACGCAGTATTTT. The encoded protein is CAWSAWGTSRATDTQYF.

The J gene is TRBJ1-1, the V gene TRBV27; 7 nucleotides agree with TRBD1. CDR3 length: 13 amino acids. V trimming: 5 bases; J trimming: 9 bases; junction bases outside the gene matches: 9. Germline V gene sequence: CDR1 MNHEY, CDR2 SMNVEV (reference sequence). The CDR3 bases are TGTGCCAGCAGTCCGCAGACAGGGAGGAAAGCTTTCTTT. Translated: CASSPQTGRKAFF.

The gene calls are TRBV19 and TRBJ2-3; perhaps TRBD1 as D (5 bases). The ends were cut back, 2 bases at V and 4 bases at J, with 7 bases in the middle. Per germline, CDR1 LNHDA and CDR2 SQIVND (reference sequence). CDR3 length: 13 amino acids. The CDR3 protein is CASSIIGADTQYF. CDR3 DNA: TGTGCCAGTAGTATAATAGGGGCAGATACGCAGTATTTT.

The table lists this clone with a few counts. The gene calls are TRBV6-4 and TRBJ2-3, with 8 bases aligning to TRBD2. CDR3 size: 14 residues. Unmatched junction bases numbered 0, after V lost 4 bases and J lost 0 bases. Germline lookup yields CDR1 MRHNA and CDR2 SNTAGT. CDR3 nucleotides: TGTGCCAGCAGTGCTAGCGGGAGCACAGATACGCAGTATTTT. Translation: CASSASGSTDTQYF.

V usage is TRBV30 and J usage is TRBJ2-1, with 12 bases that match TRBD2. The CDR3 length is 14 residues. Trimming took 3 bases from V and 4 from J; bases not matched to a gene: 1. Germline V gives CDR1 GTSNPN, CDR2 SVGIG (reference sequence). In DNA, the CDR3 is TGTGCCTGGAGGGGACTAGCGGGTTACAATGAGCAGTTCTTC. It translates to CAWRGLAGYNEQFF.

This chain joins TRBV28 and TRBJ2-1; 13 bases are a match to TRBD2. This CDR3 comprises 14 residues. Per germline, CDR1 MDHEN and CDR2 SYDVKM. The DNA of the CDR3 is TGTGCAATCAGCGGACTAGCGGGAGTAAATGAGCAGTTCTTC. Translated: CAISGLAGVNEQFF.

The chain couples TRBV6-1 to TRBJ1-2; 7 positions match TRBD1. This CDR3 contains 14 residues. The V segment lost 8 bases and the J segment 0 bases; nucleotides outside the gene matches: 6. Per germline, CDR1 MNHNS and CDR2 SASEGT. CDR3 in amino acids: CASRQGITNYGYTF. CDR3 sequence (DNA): TGTGCCAGCCGACAGGGAATAACTAACTATGGCTACACCTTC.

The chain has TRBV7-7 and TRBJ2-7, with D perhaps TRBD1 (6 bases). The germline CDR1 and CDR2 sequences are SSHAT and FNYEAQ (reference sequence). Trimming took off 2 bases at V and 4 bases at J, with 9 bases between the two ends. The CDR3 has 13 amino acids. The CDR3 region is CASSLNRDYEQYF. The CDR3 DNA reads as TGTGCCAGCAGCTTAAACAGGGATTACGAGCAGTACTTC.

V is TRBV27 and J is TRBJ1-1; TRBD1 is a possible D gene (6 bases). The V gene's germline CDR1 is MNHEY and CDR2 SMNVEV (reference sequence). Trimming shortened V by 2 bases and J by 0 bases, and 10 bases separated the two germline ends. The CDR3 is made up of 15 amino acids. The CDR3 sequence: CASSLAGAMNTEAFF. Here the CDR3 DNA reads TGTGCCAGCAGTTTAGCAGGGGCCATGAACACTGAAGCTTTCTTT.

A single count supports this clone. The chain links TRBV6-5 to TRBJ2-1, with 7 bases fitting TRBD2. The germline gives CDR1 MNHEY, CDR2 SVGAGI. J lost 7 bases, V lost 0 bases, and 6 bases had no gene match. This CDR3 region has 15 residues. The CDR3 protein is CASSYSGGRENEQFF. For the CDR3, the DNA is TGTGCCAGCAGTTACTCGGGCGGGAGAGAGAATGAGCAGTTCTTC.

The CDR3 coding sequence is TGCGCCAGCAGCTTGAAGTCAGGGGGAAGGGTCGAGCAGTACTTC. It yields the protein CASSLKSGGRVEQYF. The chain combines TRBV5-1 with TRBJ2-7; TRBD1 agrees at 7 bases. The CDR3 has 15 residues. Germline V gene sequence: CDR1 SGHRS, CDR2 YFSETQ. J lost 6 bases, V lost 1 base, and 10 bases had no gene match.

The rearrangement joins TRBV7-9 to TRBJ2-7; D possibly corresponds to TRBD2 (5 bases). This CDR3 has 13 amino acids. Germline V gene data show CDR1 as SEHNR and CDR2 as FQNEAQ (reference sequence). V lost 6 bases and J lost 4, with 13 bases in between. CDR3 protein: CASSPPTRYEQYF. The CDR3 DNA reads TGTGCCAGCAGTCCTCCTACTAGATACGAGCAGTACTTC.

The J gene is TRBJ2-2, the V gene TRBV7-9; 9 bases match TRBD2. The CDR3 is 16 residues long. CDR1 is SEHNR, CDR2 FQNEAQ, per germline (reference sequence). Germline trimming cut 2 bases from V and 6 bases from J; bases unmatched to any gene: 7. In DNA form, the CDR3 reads TGTGCCAGCAGCTTAATAGCGGGAGTAGTATCCGGGGAGCTGTTTTTT. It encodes CASSLIAGVVSGELFF.

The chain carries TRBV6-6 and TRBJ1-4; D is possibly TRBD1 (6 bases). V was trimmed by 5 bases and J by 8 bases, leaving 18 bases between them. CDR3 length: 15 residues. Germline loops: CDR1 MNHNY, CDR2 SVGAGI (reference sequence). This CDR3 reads CASSPNRERREKLFF. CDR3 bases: TGTGCCAGCAGTCCTAACAGGGAACGAAGAGAAAAACTGTTTTTT.

This CDR3 reads CASSSGMNTEAFF. The CDR3 DNA reads as TGTGCCAGCAGCTCAGGGATGAACACTGAAGCTTTCTTT. The chain recombines TRBV7-9 with TRBJ1-1, with D possibly TRBD1 on 5 matching bases. Germline lookup yields CDR1 SEHNR and CDR2 FQNEAQ (reference sequence). The V end lost 4 bases, the J end lost 0 bases, and 6 bases lay between the germline ends. The CDR3 covers 13 residues.

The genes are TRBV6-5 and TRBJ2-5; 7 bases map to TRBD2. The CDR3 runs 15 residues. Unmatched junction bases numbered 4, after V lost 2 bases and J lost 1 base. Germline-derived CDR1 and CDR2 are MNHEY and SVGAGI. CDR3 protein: CASSYGEGAQETQYF. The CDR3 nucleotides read TGTGCCAGCAGTTACGGGGAGGGCGCCCAAGAGACCCAGTACTTC.

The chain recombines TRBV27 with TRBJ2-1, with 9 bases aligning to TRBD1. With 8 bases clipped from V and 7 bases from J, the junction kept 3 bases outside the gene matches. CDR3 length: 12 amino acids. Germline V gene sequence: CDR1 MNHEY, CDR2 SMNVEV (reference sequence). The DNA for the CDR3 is TGTGCCAGCGGACAGGGGAGGAATGAGCAGTTCTTC. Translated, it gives CASGQGRNEQFF.

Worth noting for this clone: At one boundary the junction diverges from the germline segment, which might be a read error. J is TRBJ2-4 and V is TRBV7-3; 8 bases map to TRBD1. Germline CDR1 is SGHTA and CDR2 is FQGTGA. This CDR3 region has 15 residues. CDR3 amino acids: CASSLTGGYKNIQYF. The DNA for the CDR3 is TGTGCCAGCAGCCTAACAGGGGGATACAAAAACATTCAGTACTTC.

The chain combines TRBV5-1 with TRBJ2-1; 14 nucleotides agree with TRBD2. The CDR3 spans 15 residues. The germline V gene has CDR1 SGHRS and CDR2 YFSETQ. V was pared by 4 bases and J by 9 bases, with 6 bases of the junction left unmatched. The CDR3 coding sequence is TGCGCCAGCAGCCCGGGACTAGCGGGAGTGAGTGAGCAGTTCTTC. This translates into CASSPGLAGVSEQFF.

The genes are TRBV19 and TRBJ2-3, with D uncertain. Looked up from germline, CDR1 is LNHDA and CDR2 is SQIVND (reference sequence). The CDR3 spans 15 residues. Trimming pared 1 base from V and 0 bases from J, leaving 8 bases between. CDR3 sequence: CASSIVGTSTDTQYF. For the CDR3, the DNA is TGTGCCAGTAGTATAGTTGGCACCAGCACAGATACGCAGTATTTT. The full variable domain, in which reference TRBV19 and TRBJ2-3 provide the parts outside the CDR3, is DGGITQSPKYLFRKEGQNVTLSCEQNLNHDAMYWYRQDPGQGLRLIYYSQIVNDFQKGDIAEGYSVSREKKESFPLTVTSAQKNPTAFYLCASSIVGTSTDTQYFGPGTRLTVL.